This TCR beta chain originates from a study of T cells in Graves' hyperthyroidism and ophthalmopathy. Diagnosing involved the use of clinical symptoms, serum thyroxine and TRAb, thyroid ultrasound and orbital computed tomography. Deletions cut 5 bases from V and 0 bases from J, with 8 bases between. Germline loops: CDR1 SGDLS, CDR2 YYNGEE. The CDR3 loop spans 13 amino acids. This clonotype was counted only a few times. Using RNA transcripts as the source, TCR beta CDR3 regions were amplified. Researchers ran a first-round RT-PCR on the TCR CDR3 using the HTBI primer set. MiXCR, run by TCRdb on the multiplex PCR reads, gives a single entry per CDR3 protein. The profile covers hundreds of thousands of distinct CDR3 sequences, with about 20% appearing a single time and around 50% taken by the ten largest.

Sequencing was performed on blood. The rearrangement uses TRBV9 and TRBJ1-2, with D hard to call. The clonotype was recovered from a man aged 40-49 years with Graves' ophthalmopathy. The DNA of the CDR3 is TGTGCCAGCAGTTCCGAAGCTAACTATGGCTACACCTTC. Its protein is CASSSEANYGYTF.